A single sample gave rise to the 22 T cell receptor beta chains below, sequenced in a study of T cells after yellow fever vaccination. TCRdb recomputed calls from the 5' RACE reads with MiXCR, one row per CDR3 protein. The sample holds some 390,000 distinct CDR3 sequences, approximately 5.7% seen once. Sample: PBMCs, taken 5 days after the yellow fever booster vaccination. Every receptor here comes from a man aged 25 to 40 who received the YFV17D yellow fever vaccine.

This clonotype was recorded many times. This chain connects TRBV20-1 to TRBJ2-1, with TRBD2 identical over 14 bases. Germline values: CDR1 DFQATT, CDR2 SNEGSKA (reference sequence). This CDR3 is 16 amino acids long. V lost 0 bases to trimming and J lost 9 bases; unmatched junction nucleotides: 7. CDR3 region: CSARDPGLAGVSEQFF. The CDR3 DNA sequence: TGCAGTGCTAGAGATCCGGGACTAGCGGGAGTTAGTGAGCAGTTCTTC.

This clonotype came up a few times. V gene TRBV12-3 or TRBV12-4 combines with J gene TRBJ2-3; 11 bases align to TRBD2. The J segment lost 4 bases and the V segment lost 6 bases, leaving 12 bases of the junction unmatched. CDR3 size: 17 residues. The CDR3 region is CASSSYLAGGTADTQYF. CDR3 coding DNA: TGTGCCAGCAGCAGTTACCTAGCGGGAGGAACAGCAGATACGCAGTATTTT.

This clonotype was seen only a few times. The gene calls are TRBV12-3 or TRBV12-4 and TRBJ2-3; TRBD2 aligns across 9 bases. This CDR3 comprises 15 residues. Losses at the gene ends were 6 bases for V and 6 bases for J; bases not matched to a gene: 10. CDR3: CASSSGTSWADTQYF. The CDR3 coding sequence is TGTGCCAGCAGCTCCGGGACTAGCTGGGCGGATACGCAGTATTTT.

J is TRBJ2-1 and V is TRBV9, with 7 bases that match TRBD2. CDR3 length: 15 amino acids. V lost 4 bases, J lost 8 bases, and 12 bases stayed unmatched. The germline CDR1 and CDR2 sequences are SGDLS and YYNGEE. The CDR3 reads CASSPGRREMDEQFF. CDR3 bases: TGTGCCAGCAGCCCTGGTCGGCGGGAGATGGATGAGCAGTTCTTC.

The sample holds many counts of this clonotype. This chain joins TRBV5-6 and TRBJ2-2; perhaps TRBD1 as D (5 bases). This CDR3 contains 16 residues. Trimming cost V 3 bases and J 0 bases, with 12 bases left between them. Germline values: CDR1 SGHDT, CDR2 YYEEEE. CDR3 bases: TGTGCCAGCAGCTCGAAGACAGCCGCGAACACCGGGGAGCTGTTTTTT. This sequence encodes CASSSKTAANTGELFF.

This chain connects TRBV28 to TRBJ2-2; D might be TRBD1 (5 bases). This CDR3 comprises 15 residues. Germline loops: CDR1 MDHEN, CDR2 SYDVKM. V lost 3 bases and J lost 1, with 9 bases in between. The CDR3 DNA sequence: TGTGCCAGCAGTTTTTTAGGACAGAACACCGGGGAGCTGTTTTTT. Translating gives CASSFLGQNTGELFF.

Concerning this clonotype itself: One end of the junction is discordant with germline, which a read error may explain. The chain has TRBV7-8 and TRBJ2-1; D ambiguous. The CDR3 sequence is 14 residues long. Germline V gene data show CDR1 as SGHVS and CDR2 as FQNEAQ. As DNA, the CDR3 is TGTGCCAGCAGCCCGCGACGGATCTACAATGGGCAGTTCTTC. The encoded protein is CASSPRRIYNGQFF. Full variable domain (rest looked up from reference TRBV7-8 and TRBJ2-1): GAGVSQSPRYKVAKRGQDVALRCDPISGHVSLFWYQQALGQGPEFLTYFQNEAQLDKSGLPSDRFFAERPEGSVSTLKIQRTQQEDSAVYLCASSPRRIYNGQFFGPGTRLTVL.

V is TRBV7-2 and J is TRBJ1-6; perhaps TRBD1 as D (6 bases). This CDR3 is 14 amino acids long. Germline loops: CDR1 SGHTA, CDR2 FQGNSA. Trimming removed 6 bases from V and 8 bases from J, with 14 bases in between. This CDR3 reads CASRPAGDYSPLHF. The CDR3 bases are TGTGCCAGCAGACCTGCAGGGGATTATTCACCCCTCCACTTT.

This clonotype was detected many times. This chain's CDR3 is CSDFLRGPSSYEQYF. The CDR3 nucleotides are TGCAGCGATTTTTTAAGGGGGCCTAGCTCCTACGAGCAGTACTTC. The J gene is TRBJ2-7, the V gene TRBV29-1; 7 bases are shared with TRBD1. CDR3 size: 15 residues. J was trimmed by 0 bases and V by 7 bases; bases with no gene match: 12. CDR1 SQVTM and CDR2 ANQGSEA come from the germline V gene.

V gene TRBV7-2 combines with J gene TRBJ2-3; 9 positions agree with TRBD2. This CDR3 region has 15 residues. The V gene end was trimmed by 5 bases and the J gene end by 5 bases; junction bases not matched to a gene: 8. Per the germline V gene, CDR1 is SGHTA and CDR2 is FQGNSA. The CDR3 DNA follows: TGTGCCAGCAGCGCCCCGGGACTAGCAGGAGATACGCAGTATTTT. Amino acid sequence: CASSAPGLAGDTQYF.

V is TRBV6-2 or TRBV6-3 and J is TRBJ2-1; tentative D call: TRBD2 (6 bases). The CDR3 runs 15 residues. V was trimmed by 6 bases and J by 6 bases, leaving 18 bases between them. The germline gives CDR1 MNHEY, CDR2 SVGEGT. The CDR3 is CASSLGGGPVNEQFF. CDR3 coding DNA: TGTGCCAGCAGCCTCGGCGGAGGGCCAGTCAATGAGCAGTTCTTC.

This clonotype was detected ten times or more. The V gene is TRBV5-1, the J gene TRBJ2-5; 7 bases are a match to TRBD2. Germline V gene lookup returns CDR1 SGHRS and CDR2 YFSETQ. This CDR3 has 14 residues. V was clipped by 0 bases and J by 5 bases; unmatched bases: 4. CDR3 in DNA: TGCGCCAGCAGCTTGGTCGCGGGAGTCGAGACCCAGTACTTC. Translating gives CASSLVAGVETQYF. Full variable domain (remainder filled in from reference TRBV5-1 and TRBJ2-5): KAGVTQTPRYLIKTRGQQVTLSCSPISGHRSVSWYQQTPGQGLQFLFEYFSETQRNKGNFPGRFSGRQFSNSRSEMNVSTLELGDSALYLCASSLVAGVETQYFGPGTRLLVL.

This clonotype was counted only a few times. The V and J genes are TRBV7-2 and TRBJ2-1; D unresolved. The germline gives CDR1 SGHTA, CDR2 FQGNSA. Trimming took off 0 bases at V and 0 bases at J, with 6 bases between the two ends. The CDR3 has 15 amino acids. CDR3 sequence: CASSLATVSYNEQFF. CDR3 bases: TGTGCCAGCAGCTTAGCGACTGTCTCCTACAATGAGCAGTTCTTC. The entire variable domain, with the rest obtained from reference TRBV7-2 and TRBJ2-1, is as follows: GAGVSQSPSNKVTEKGKDVELRCDPISGHTALYWYRQSLGQGLEFLIYFQGNSAPDKSGLPSDRFSAERTGGSVSTLTIQRTQQEDSAVYLCASSLATVSYNEQFFGPGTRLTVL.

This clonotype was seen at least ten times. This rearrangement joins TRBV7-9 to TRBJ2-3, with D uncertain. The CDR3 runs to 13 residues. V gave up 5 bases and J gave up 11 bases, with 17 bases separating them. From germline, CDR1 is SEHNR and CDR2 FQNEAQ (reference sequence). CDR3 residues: CASSESIKVEQYF. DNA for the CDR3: TGTGCCAGCAGCGAATCCATTAAAGTAGAGCAGTATTTT.

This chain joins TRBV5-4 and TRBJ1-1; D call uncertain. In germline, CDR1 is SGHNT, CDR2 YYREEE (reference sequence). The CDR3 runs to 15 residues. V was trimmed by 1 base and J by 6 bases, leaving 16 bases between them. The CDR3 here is CASSLRSHLGPEAFF. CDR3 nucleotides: TGTGCCAGCAGCTTGAGATCCCACCTTGGGCCTGAAGCTTTCTTT.

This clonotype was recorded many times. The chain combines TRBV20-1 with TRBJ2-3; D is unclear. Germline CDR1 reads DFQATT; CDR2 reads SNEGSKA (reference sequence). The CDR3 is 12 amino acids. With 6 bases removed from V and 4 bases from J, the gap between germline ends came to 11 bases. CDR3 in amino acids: CSARIVPDTQYF. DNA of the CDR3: TGCAGTGCCCGAATTGTACCAGATACGCAGTATTTT.

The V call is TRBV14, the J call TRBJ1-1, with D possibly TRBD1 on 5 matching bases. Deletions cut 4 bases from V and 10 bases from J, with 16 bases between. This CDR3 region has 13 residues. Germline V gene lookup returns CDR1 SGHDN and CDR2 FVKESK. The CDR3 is CASSPMGRVGAFF. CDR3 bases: TGTGCCAGCAGCCCCATGGGCAGGGTAGGAGCTTTCTTT.

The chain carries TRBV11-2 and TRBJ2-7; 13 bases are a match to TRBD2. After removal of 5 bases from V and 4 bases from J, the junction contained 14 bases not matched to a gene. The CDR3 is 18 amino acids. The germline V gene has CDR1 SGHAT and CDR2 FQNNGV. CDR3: CASSARTSGSKSGYEQYF. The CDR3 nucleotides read TGTGCCAGCAGCGCTCGGACTAGCGGGAGTAAGAGTGGTTACGAGCAGTACTTC.

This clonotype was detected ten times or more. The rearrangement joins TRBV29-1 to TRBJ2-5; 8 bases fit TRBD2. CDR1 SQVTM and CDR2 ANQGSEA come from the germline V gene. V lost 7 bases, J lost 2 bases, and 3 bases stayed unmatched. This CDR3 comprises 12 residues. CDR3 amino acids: CSGTSGQETQYF. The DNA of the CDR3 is TGCAGCGGTACTAGCGGACAAGAGACCCAGTACTTC.

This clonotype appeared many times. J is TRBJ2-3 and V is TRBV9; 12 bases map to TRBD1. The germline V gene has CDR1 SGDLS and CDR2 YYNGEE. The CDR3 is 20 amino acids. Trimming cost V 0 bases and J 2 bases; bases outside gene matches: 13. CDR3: CASSVGAGTGGSLSTDTQYF. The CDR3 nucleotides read TGTGCCAGCAGCGTAGGGGCAGGGACAGGGGGCTCCCTATCCACAGATACGCAGTATTTT.

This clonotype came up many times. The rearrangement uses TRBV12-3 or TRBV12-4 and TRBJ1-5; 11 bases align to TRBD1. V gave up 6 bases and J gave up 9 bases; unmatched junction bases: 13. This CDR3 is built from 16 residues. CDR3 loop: CASSFGTGGPEGPQHF. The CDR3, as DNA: TGTGCCAGCAGCTTTGGGACAGGGGGACCGGAGGGGCCCCAGCATTTT.

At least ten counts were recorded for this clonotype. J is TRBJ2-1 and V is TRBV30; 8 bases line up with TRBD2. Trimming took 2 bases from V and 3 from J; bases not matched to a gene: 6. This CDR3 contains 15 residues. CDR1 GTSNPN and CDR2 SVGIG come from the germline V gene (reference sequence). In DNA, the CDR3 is TGTGCCTGGAGTACATCACTAGCGGTCTACAATGAGCAGTTCTTC. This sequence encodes CAWSTSLAVYNEQFF.